These T cell receptor beta chains were read from a single sample in a study of blood T cell repertoires in COVID-19. Generated by immunoSEQ multiplex PCR, the TCRdb table keeps only in-frame clones and is missing some. This sample has around 89,000 clones, with 70% to 90% found just once. The sample comprised peripheral blood. The receptors here all came from a man in his sixties with acute or convalescent COVID-19. Each CDR3 is given with its conserved first and last residue. The order of the fields is D gene, V gene, CDR3 length, clone size, J gene, CDR3 DNA, CDR3 protein. D genes are given only for firm matches. Clone size appears in some rows only: once, few, many, or a class for an expanded clone.

d_call: -
v_call: TRBV24-1
cdr3_length: 14
clone_size: few
j_call: TRBJ1-2
cdr3_nt: TGTGCCACCAGTGATGGAGGAAGGAACTATGGCTACACCTTC
cdr3_aa: CATSDGGRNYGYTF

d_call: -
v_call: TRBV3-1/TRBV3-2
cdr3_length: 12
clone_size: -
j_call: TRBJ2-3
cdr3_nt: TGTGCCAGCCAGGGGAGCACAGATACGCAGTATTTT
cdr3_aa: CASQGSTDTQYF

d_call: -
v_call: TRBV5-1
cdr3_length: 13
clone_size: -
j_call: TRBJ2-7
cdr3_nt: TGCGCCAGCAGCCAAGACAGAACCTACGAGCAGTACTTC
cdr3_aa: CASSQDRTYEQYF

d_call: -
v_call: TRBV30
cdr3_length: 13
clone_size: -
j_call: TRBJ1-2
cdr3_nt: TGTGCCTGGGCCGGCCGGGGGGGCTATGGCTACACCTTC
cdr3_aa: CAWAGRGGYGYTF

d_call: -
v_call: TRBV27
cdr3_length: 14
clone_size: -
j_call: TRBJ2-7
cdr3_nt: TGTGCCAGCAGTTTGTACGGGGGTCTCGGCGAGCAGTACTTC
cdr3_aa: CASSLYGGLGEQYF

d_call: -
v_call: TRBV19
cdr3_length: 14
clone_size: -
j_call: TRBJ1-4
cdr3_nt: TGTGCCAGTAGAGCCACAGGGTTTAATGAAAAACTGTTTTTT
cdr3_aa: CASRATGFNEKLFF

d_call: -
v_call: TRBV18
cdr3_length: 13
clone_size: -
j_call: TRBJ1-2
cdr3_nt: TGTGCCAGCTCACCAGGGGGGTTCTATGGCTACACCTTC
cdr3_aa: CASSPGGFYGYTF

d_call: -
v_call: TRBV6-2/TRBV6-3
cdr3_length: 14
clone_size: -
j_call: TRBJ1-5
cdr3_nt: TGTGCCAGCAGTTACGGGCAGCCTTATCAGCCCCAGCATTTT
cdr3_aa: CASSYGQPYQPQHF

d_call: TRBD1
v_call: TRBV30
cdr3_length: 15
clone_size: -
j_call: TRBJ1-2
cdr3_nt: TGTGCCTGGAGTGTGGGGAACAGGGGGGTTTATGGCTACACCTTC
cdr3_aa: CAWSVGNRGVYGYTF

d_call: -
v_call: TRBV12-3/TRBV12-4
cdr3_length: 13
clone_size: -
j_call: TRBJ1-3
cdr3_nt: TGTGCCAGCAGTTTTTTAACTGGAAACACCATATATTTT
cdr3_aa: CASSFLTGNTIYF

d_call: -
v_call: TRBV11-2
cdr3_length: 14
clone_size: -
j_call: TRBJ2-5
cdr3_nt: TGTGCCAGCAGCTTAGATCTAGGGGTAGAGACCCAGTACTTC
cdr3_aa: CASSLDLGVETQYF

d_call: -
v_call: TRBV10-1
cdr3_length: 13
clone_size: -
j_call: TRBJ1-1
cdr3_nt: TGCGCCAGCAGTGAGCTCGGGAACACTGAAGCTTTCTTT
cdr3_aa: CASSELGNTEAFF

d_call: TRBD1
v_call: TRBV6-6
cdr3_length: 14
clone_size: -
j_call: TRBJ1-2
cdr3_nt: TGTGCCAGCAGTTATGAGGGACAGCACTATGGCTACACCTTC
cdr3_aa: CASSYEGQHYGYTF

d_call: -
v_call: TRBV5-4
cdr3_length: 14
clone_size: few
j_call: TRBJ1-2
cdr3_nt: TGTGCCAGCAGCTTGAGATCTGAGGGCTTTGGCTACACCTTC
cdr3_aa: CASSLRSEGFGYTF

d_call: -
v_call: TRBV19
cdr3_length: 12
clone_size: -
j_call: TRBJ2-5
cdr3_nt: TGTGCCAGTAGTCTAGGGCGGGAGACCCAGTACTTC
cdr3_aa: CASSLGRETQYF

d_call: -
v_call: TRBV5-1
cdr3_length: 16
clone_size: -
j_call: TRBJ2-5
cdr3_nt: TGCGCCAGCAGCTTGAGCACACAGGGATCTGCAGAGACCCAGTACTTC
cdr3_aa: CASSLSTQGSAETQYF

d_call: -
v_call: TRBV7-8
cdr3_length: 14
clone_size: -
j_call: TRBJ1-1
cdr3_nt: TGTGCCAGCAGCTTAGTACAGGGAGATACTGAAGCTTTCTTT
cdr3_aa: CASSLVQGDTEAFF

d_call: -
v_call: TRBV27
cdr3_length: 13
clone_size: once
j_call: TRBJ2-7
cdr3_nt: TGTGCCAGCAGTTTACTGGGGGGCTACGAGCAGTACTTC
cdr3_aa: CASSLLGGYEQYF

d_call: TRBD1
v_call: TRBV28
cdr3_length: 14
clone_size: -
j_call: TRBJ1-3
cdr3_nt: TGTGCCAGCAGTGGGACAGGGTACGGAAACACCATATATTTT
cdr3_aa: CASSGTGYGNTIYF

d_call: -
v_call: TRBV24-1
cdr3_length: 14
clone_size: once
j_call: TRBJ2-2
cdr3_nt: TGTGCCACCAGTGAACCAGGGAAAACCGGGGAGCTGTTTTTT
cdr3_aa: CATSEPGKTGELFF

d_call: -
v_call: TRBV2
cdr3_length: 13
clone_size: -
j_call: TRBJ1-2
cdr3_nt: TGTGCCAGCAGTGAGTTGAGTAACTATGGCTACACCTTC
cdr3_aa: CASSELSNYGYTF

d_call: TRBD2
v_call: TRBV6-5
cdr3_length: 14
clone_size: -
j_call: TRBJ2-1
cdr3_nt: TGTGCCAGCAGCAGGACTAGCTCCTACAATGAGCAGTTCTTC
cdr3_aa: CASSRTSSYNEQFF

d_call: -
v_call: TRBV18
cdr3_length: 15
clone_size: few
j_call: TRBJ1-4
cdr3_nt: TGTGCCAGCTCACCAACCCGGACACCTAATGAAAAACTGTTTTTT
cdr3_aa: CASSPTRTPNEKLFF

d_call: -
v_call: TRBV5-1
cdr3_length: 14
clone_size: -
j_call: TRBJ1-1
cdr3_nt: TGCGCCAGCAGCTTGGCGGCAGGAAACACTGAAGCTTTCTTT
cdr3_aa: CASSLAAGNTEAFF

d_call: -
v_call: TRBV11-2
cdr3_length: 13
clone_size: -
j_call: TRBJ1-2
cdr3_nt: TGTGCCAGCAGCTTAGTCGGGACAAGGGGCTACACCTTC
cdr3_aa: CASSLVGTRGYTF

d_call: -
v_call: TRBV5-6
cdr3_length: 15
clone_size: -
j_call: TRBJ1-4
cdr3_nt: TGTGCCAGCAGCTTGCGGGGAACAACTAATGAAAAACTGTTTTTT
cdr3_aa: CASSLRGTTNEKLFF